These 17 T cell receptor beta chains came from one sample sequenced in a study of blood T cell repertoires in COVID-19. Sequenced by immunoSEQ multiplex PCR; TCRdb stores in-frame clones only, minus some. The data show roughly 190,000 clones, roughly 80% seen once. What was sequenced was PBMCs or T cells enriched from blood (not recorded which). Receptors originate from a woman in her twenties or thirties who had recovered from COVID-19.

This chain links TRBV6-1 with TRBJ1-4; 8 bases map to TRBD1. Germline V gene lookup returns CDR1 MNHNS and CDR2 SASEGT. CDR3 length: 16 amino acids. Unmatched junction bases numbered 7, after V lost 2 bases and J lost 5 bases. The chain's CDR3 is CASSESRTGRNEKLFF. The CDR3 nucleotides are TGTGCCAGCAGTGAATCGCGGACAGGGAGAAATGAAAAACTGTTTTTT.

This chain joins TRBV30 and TRBJ2-4; 12 positions agree with TRBD2. Trimming at V came to 0 bases and at J to 15 bases, leaving 6 bases not matched to a gene. Germline V gene data show CDR1 as GTSNPN and CDR2 as SVGIG (reference sequence). The CDR3 spans 13 residues. The CDR3 here is CAWSVETSGRRYF. Here the CDR3 DNA reads TGTGCCTGGAGTGTCGAGACTAGCGGGAGAAGGTACTTC.

The rearrangement links TRBV15 to TRBJ1-3; the D gene is possibly TRBD1 (5 bases). This CDR3 is built from 14 residues. The V gene's germline CDR1 is LNHNV and CDR2 YYDKDF (reference sequence). Trimming stripped 4 bases from V and 8 bases from J, with 15 bases between. CDR3 nucleotides: TGTGCCACCAGCATTTCGCAGGGAGGTTACACCATATATTTT. The encoded protein is CATSISQGGYTIYF.

J is TRBJ2-3 and V is TRBV7-8; the D is unclear. V was shortened by 0 bases and J by 4 bases, with 8 bases between the two germline ends. CDR3 size: 14 residues. Germline V gene sequence: CDR1 SGHVS, CDR2 FQNEAQ. CDR3 DNA sequence: TGTGCCAGCAGCTTAGCGCGGAGTGCAGATACGCAGTATTTT. Its protein is CASSLARSADTQYF.

This chain uses TRBV9 with TRBJ1-6; weak D call: TRBD1 (6 bases). CDR1 and CDR2 from the germline V gene are SGDLS and YYNGEE. CDR3 length equals 15 residues. Trimming pared 0 bases from V and 9 bases from J, leaving 13 bases between. In DNA form, the CDR3 reads TGTGCCAGCAGCGTAGTCGATAGGGGGAGTTCACCCCTCCACTTT. Amino acid sequence: CASSVVDRGSSPLHF.

This sequence joins TRBV24-1 and TRBJ1-5; tentative D call: TRBD1 (5 bases). CDR3 size: 15 residues. The V gene's germline CDR1 is KGHDR and CDR2 SFDVKD. Trimming removed 5 bases at V and 5 bases at J, with 15 bases between. The CDR3 protein is CATSAWGPVDQPQHF. The CDR3 DNA follows: TGTGCCACCAGTGCCTGGGGCCCCGTGGATCAGCCCCAGCATTTT.

There are a few counts of this clone. CDR3 residues: CAWSRTSYYEQYF. DNA for the CDR3: TGTGCCTGGTCACGGACTAGTTACTACGAGCAGTACTTC. The chain employs TRBV30 and TRBJ2-7, with TRBD2 identical over 7 bases. The CDR3 loop spans 13 amino acids. The V gene's germline CDR1 is GTSNPN and CDR2 SVGIG (reference sequence). V lost 5 bases, J lost 3 bases, and 7 bases stayed unmatched.

J is TRBJ1-6 and V is TRBV4-2; 7 nucleotides line up with TRBD1. CDR3 length equals 16 residues. V lost 1 base and J lost 8; bases outside the gene matches: 8. From germline, CDR1 is LGHNA and CDR2 YNFKEQ. In DNA form, the CDR3 reads TGTGCCAGCAGCCAAGGCACCGGGACAGTCGATTCACCCCTCCACTTT. This sequence encodes CASSQGTGTVDSPLHF.

This chain uses TRBV13 with TRBJ2-1, with TRBD2 matching over 9 bases. The CDR3 runs 16 residues. Germline CDR1 PRHDT, CDR2 FYEKMQ (reference sequence). The V gene end was trimmed by 4 bases and the J gene end by 8 bases; junction bases not matched to a gene: 12. The CDR3 loop reads CASSSPRGGRAHEQFF. CDR3 nucleotides: TGTGCCAGCAGCTCCCCACGGGGCGGGAGGGCTCATGAGCAGTTCTTC. The whole variable domain, filled in from reference TRBV13 and TRBJ2-1, reads AAGVIQSPRHLIKEKRETATLKCYPIPRHDTVYWYQQGPGQDPQFLISFYEKMQSDKGSIPDRFSAQQFSDYHSELNMSSLELGDSALYFCASSSPRGGRAHEQFFGPGTRLTVL.

V gene TRBV6-5 combines with J gene TRBJ1-6; 8 bases map to TRBD1. CDR1 is MNHEY, CDR2 SVGAGI, per germline. Germline trimming cut 6 bases from V and 6 bases from J; bases unmatched to any gene: 1. The length of the CDR3 is 13 residues. The CDR3 sequence: CASSGQGNSPLHF. The CDR3 nucleotides read TGTGCCAGCAGCGGACAGGGTAATTCACCCCTCCACTTT.

V usage is TRBV7-3 and J usage is TRBJ2-6; D is ambiguous. Trimming took 4 bases from V and 4 from J, leaving 14 bases between them. The CDR3 has 16 residues. CDR1 is SGHTA and CDR2 is FQGTGA in the germline V gene. CDR3 residues: CASSSLRFSGANVLTF. Written as DNA, the CDR3 is TGTGCCAGCAGCTCCCTACGTTTTTCCGGGGCCAACGTCCTGACTTTC.

V usage is TRBV28 and J usage is TRBJ1-5; maybe TRBD1 (6 bases). The V and J ends lost 8 bases and 0 bases respectively, with 23 bases between them. Per germline, CDR1 MDHEN and CDR2 SYDVKM. This CDR3 has 18 amino acids. The DNA of the CDR3 is TGTGCCAGCGAAAATCCGGGACAAGGGGGTGTTAGCAATCAGCCCCAGCATTTT. Translation: CASENPGQGGVSNQPQHF.

This chain links TRBV6-5 with TRBJ2-7; 11 nucleotides match TRBD2. Germline CDR1 reads MNHEY; CDR2 reads SVGAGI. This CDR3 comprises 15 residues. Germline trimming cut 6 bases from V and 2 bases from J; bases unmatched to any gene: 6. The CDR3 DNA follows: TGTGCCAGCAGGTACCTAGCGGGGGGCGCCTACGAGCAGTACGTC. This translates into CASRYLAGGAYEQYV.

CDR3 loop: CASRGTPYGYTF. The CDR3 DNA reads as TGTGCCAGCAGAGGGACTCCCTATGGCTACACCTTC. This sequence joins TRBV2 and TRBJ1-2, with TRBD1 as a possible D gene (5 bases). CDR1 SNHLY and CDR2 FYNNEI come from the germline V gene. CDR3 length equals 12 residues. V lost 6 bases to trimming and J lost 4 bases, with 9 bases between them.

The chain uses TRBV28 and TRBJ1-5, with D hard to call. CDR1 MDHEN and CDR2 SYDVKM come from the germline V gene. This CDR3 has 13 amino acids. V was trimmed by 8 bases and J by 10 bases, leaving 18 bases between them. CDR3 residues: CASRTTHPEPQHF. The CDR3 nucleotides read TGTGCCAGCCGAACAACACACCCAGAACCCCAGCATTTT.

A single count supports this clone. The chain joins TRBV12-3 or TRBV12-4 to TRBJ1-5; possibly TRBD1 for D (6 bases). Trimming left V 8 bases short and J 5 bases short, with 13 bases between. The CDR3 consists of 13 residues. For the CDR3, the DNA is TGTGCCAGCGGGGACATCGGGCATCAGCCCCAGCATTTT. It yields the protein CASGDIGHQPQHF.

V usage is TRBV3-1 (or the pseudogene TRBV3-2) and J usage is TRBJ2-7; D uncertain. The CDR3 is 13 residues long. The V end was cut by 1 base, the J end by 0 bases, with 4 bases between. CDR1 is LGHDT, CDR2 YNNKEL, per germline (reference sequence). The CDR3 coding sequence is TGTGCCAGCAGCCAAGCAAACTCCTACGAGCAGTACGTC. Its translation is CASSQANSYEQYV.